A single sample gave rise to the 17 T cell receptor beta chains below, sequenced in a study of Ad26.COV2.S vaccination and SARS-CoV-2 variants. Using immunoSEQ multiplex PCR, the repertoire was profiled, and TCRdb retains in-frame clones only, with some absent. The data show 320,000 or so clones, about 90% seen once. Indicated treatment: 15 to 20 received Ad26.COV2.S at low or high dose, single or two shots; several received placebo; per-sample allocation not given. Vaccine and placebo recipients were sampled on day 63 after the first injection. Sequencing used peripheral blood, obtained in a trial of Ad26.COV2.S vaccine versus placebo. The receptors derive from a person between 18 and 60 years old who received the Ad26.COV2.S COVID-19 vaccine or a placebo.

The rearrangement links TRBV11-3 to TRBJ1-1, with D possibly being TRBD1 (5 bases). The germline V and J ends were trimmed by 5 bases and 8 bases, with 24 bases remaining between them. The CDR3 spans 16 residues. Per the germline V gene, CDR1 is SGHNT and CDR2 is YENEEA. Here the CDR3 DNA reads TGTGCCAGCAGCAAACCTCCGCAGGGAGTTAAAATCGAAGCTTTCTTT. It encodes CASSKPPQGVKIEAFF.

The CDR3 loop reads CASSLAGTAELPNYGYTF. The CDR3 DNA sequence: TGTGCCAGCAGCTTGGCAGGGACAGCCGAACTTCCTAACTATGGCTACACCTTC. The chain joins TRBV5-6 to TRBJ1-2; the match to TRBD1 covers 7 bases. CDR1 is SGHDT, CDR2 YYEEEE, per germline. Losses at the gene ends were 0 bases for V and 0 bases for J; bases not matched to a gene: 11. The CDR3 contains 18 residues. Combining the CDR3 with reference TRBV5-6 and TRBJ1-2 gives the whole variable domain DAGVTQSPTHLIKTRGQQVTLRCSPKSGHDTVSWYQQALGQGPQFIFQYYEEEERQRGNFPDRFSGHQFPNYSSELNVNALLLGDSALYLCASSLAGTAELPNYGYTFGSGTRLTVV.

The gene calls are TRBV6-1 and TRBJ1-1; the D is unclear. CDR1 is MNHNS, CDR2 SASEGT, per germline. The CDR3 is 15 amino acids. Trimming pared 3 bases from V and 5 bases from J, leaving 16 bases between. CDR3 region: CASSDEGRGGTEAFF. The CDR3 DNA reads TGTGCCAGCAGTGATGAAGGACGGGGAGGGACTGAAGCTTTCTTT.

The CDR3 protein is CASSQTGQGMETQYF. Here the CDR3 DNA reads TGTGCCAGCAGCCAGACGGGACAGGGAATGGAGACCCAGTACTTC. The chain uses TRBV4-2 and TRBJ2-5; 9 positions match TRBD1. The CDR3 spans 15 residues. Looked up from germline, CDR1 is LGHNA and CDR2 is YNFKEQ. Trimming cost V 3 bases and J 5 bases; bases outside gene matches: 7.

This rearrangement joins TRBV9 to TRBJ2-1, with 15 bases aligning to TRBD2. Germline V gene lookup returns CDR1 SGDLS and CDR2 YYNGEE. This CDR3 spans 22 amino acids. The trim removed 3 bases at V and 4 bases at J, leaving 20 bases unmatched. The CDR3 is CASSASFGTSGGISGIYNEQFF. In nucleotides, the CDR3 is TGTGCCAGCAGCGCCTCATTCGGGACTAGCGGGGGGATATCGGGCATTTACAATGAGCAGTTCTTC.

CDR3 DNA sequence: TGTGCCACCGGGAGGACAGGGGATGGCTACACCTTC. This gives the protein CATGRTGDGYTF. The rearrangement links TRBV19 to TRBJ1-2, with TRBD1 matching over 9 bases. The CDR3 covers 12 residues. V dropped 10 bases and J dropped 6; count of bases not matched to a gene: 6. Germline CDR1 is LNHDA and CDR2 is SQIVND (reference sequence).

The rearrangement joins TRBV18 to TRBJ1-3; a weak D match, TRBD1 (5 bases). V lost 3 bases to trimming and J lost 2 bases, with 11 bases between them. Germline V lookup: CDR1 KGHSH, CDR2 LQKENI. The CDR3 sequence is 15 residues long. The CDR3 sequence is CASSPEGEAGNTIYF. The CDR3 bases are TGTGCCAGCTCACCGGAAGGGGAGGCTGGAAACACCATATATTTT.

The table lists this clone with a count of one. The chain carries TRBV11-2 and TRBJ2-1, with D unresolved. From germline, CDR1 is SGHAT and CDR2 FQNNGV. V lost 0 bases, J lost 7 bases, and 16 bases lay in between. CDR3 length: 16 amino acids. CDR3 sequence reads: CASSLDPGGPLNEQFF. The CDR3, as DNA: TGTGCCAGCAGCTTAGATCCGGGCGGTCCATTGAATGAGCAGTTCTTC.

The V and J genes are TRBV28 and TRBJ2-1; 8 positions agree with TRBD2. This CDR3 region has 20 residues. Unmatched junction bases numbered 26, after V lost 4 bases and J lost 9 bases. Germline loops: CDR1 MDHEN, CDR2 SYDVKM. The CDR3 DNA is TGTGCCAGCAGTTACCCCCCAGGGGTCCTGGGGGGACTAGGGGGAGGTGAGCAGTTCTTC. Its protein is CASSYPPGVLGGLGGGEQFF.

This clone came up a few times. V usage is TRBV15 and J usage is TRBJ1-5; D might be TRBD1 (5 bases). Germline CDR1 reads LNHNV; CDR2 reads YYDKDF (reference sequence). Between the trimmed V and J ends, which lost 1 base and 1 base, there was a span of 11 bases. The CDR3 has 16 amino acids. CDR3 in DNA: TGTGCCACCAGCAGAGGATCAGGGACCAGCAATCAGCCCCAGCATTTT. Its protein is CATSRGSGTSNQPQHF.

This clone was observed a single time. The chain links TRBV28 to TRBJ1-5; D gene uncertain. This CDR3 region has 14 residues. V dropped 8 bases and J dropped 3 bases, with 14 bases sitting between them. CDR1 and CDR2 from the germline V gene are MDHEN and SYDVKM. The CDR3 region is CASATPVDNQPQHF. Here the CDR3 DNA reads TGTGCCAGCGCTACCCCGGTGGACAATCAGCCCCAGCATTTT.

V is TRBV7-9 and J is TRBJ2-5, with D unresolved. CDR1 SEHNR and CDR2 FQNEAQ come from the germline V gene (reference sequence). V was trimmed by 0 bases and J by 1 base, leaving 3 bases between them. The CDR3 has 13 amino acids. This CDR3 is CASSLASQETQYF. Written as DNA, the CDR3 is TGTGCCAGCAGCTTAGCTTCCCAAGAGACCCAGTACTTC. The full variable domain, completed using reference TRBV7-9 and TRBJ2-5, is DTGVSQNPRHKITKRGQNVTFRCDPISEHNRLYWYRQTLGQGPEFLTYFQNEAQLEKSRLLSDRFSAERPKGSFSTLEIQRTEQGDSAMYLCASSLASQETQYFGPGTRLLVL.

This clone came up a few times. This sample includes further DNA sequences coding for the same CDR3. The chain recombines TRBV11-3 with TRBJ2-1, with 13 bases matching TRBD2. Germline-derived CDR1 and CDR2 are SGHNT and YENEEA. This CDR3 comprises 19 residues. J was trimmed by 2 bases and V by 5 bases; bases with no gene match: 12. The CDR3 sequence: CASSPRSSGTSGTYNEQFF. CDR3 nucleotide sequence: TGTGCCAGCAGCCCCCGATCCTCTGGGACTAGCGGGACCTACAATGAGCAGTTCTTC.

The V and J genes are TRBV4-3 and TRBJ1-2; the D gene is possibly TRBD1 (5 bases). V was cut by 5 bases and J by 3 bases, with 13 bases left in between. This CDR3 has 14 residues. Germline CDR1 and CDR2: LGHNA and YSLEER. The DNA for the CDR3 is TGCGCCAGCAGCGCGGACATGGGATACTATGGCTACACCTTC. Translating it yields CASSADMGYYGYTF.

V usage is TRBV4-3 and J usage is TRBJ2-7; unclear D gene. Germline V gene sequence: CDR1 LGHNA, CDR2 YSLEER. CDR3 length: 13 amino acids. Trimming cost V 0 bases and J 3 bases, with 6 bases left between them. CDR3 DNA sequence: TGCGCCAGCAGCCAAGAGAGGAGCTACGAGCAGTACTTC. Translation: CASSQERSYEQYF.

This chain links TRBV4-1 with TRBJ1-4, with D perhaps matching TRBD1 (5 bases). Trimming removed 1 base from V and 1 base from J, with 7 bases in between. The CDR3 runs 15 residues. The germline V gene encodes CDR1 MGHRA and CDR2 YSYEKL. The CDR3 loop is CASSQVGLTNEKLFF. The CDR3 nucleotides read TGCGCCAGCAGCCAAGTGGGGCTAACTAATGAAAAACTGTTTTTT.

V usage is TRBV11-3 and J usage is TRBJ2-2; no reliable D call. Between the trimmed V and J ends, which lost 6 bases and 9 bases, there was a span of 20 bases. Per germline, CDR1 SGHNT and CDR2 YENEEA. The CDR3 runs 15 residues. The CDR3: CASRKQMGDGRELFF. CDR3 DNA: TGTGCCAGCAGAAAGCAGATGGGCGACGGTAGGGAGCTGTTTTTT. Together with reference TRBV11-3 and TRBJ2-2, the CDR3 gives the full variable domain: EAGVVQSPRYKIIEKKQPVAFWCNPISGHNTLYWYLQNLGQGPELLIRYENEEAVDDSQLPKDRFSAERLKGVDSTLKIQPAELGDSAVYLCASRKQMGDGRELFFGEGSRLTVL.